The following is a T cell receptor (beta chain) sequence with its context. Its antigen is not known. This specimen belongs to a study of shared clonotypes between healthy human individuals. Per the original methods: ImmunoSEQ output lacked quality scores and full-length reads, limiting matched filtering. Sequencing was performed with immunoSEQ multiplex PCR; in TCRdb, only in-frame clones are kept and a portion is missing. That table gives V, J and clone size, and the DNA gave D and trimming. The sample includes some 2,100,000 clones, almost 96% of them seen just once. Whole-study findings and limits: A handful of donors held about 4.5% of naive CD4 clonotypes in common.

The germline V gene encodes CDR1 SGHRS and CDR2 YFSETQ. This CDR3 is built from 15 residues. Trimming removed 4 bases from V and 5 bases from J, with 19 bases in between. The sequence was collected from a man younger than 35 in good health. Material for sequencing was naive CD4+ T cells sorted from blood. Sample subset: CD45RA+ positively selected. The chain is built from TRBV5-1 and TRBJ2-7; D possibly corresponds to TRBD2 (5 bases). The CDR3 DNA sequence: TGCGCCAGCAGCCGCCGCTGGGCGGGCGGAGACGAGCAGTACTTC. This translates into CASSRRWAGGDEQYF.